This T cell receptor (beta chain) was captured by sequencing in a study of a mutant IDH1 vaccine in newly diagnosed glioma. Study-level information: Vaccine administration was initiated 4-6 weeks following radiotherapy alone, or with temozolomide cycles. Treated patients, averaging around 40 years, were roughly 62% male and roughly 38% female. Study-level findings and limits: There seemed to be no relation between pseudoprogression and changes in top peripheral T cell clonotypes.

The sample's time point: week 35, safety follow-up. Doses comprised 300 ug of mutant IDH1 20-mer peptide each, plus topical imiquimod. Donors harbored newly found WHO grade 3 or 4 IDH1-mutant, ATRX-lost astrocytomas. The data were produced by immunoSEQ multiplex PCR, yet TCRdb's version contains in-frame clones alone and is incomplete. The sample has under 35,000 clones, about three quarters seen once. In the case of this clone: Its antigen is unidentified.

The clonotype originates from a man between 50 and 59 years old with glioma. Sequences were derived from PBMCs, sampled from a glioma patient whose treatment included an IDH1 peptide vaccine.

The CDR3 sequence is CASTLVPGNQPQHF. The CDR3 nucleotides are TGCGCCAGCACCCTTGTTCCGGGCAATCAGCCCCAGCATTTT. V and J are TRBV5-1 and TRBJ1-5; D gene uncertain. The germline V and J ends were trimmed by 6 bases and 2 bases, with 12 bases remaining between them. CDR1 and CDR2 from the germline V gene are SGHRS and YFSETQ. The CDR3 is 14 residues long.